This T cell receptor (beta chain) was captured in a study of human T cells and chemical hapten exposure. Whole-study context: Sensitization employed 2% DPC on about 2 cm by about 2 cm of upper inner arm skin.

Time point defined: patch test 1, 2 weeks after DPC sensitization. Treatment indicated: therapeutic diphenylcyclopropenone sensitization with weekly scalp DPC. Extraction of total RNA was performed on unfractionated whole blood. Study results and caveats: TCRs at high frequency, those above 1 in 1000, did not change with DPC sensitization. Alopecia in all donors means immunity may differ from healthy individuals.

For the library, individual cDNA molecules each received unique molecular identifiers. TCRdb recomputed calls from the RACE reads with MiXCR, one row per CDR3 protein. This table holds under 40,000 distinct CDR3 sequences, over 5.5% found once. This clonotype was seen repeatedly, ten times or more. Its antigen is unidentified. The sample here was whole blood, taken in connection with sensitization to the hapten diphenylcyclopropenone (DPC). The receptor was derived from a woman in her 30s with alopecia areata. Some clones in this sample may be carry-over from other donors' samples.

This CDR3 reads CASSLALGVAQHF. CDR3 nucleotides: TGTGCCAGCAGTTTAGCGCTAGGGGTTGCCCAGCATTTT. The chain employs TRBV12-3 or TRBV12-4 and TRBJ1-5; perhaps TRBD1 as D (5 bases). V was pared by 0 bases and J by 11 bases, with 11 bases between. CDR3 size: 13 residues.